This T cell receptor beta chain was recovered during a study of regulatory T cells in long-lasting Graves disease. For the study at large: Graves' patients (newly diagnosed) had been on antithyroid drugs under 3 months.

Relying on iRepertoire HTBI primers and Arm-PCR of CDR3 regions, the team built TCR beta libraries. TCRdb re-derived calls from the multiplex PCR reads in MiXCR, one entry per CDR3 protein. The data show around 400,000 distinct CDR3 sequences, 12% seen once. CDR3 length: 13 residues. Germline V gives CDR1 MRHNA, CDR2 SNTAGT. V gave up 0 bases and J gave up 4 bases, with 6 bases separating them. Time point indicated: newly diagnosed GD, antithyroid drugs for less than 3 months. Construction of the TCR library relied on RNA isolated from PBMCs. The same data also contributed to another study, on T cells in Graves' hyperthyroidism and ophthalmopathy.

Sequencing was performed on peripheral blood mononuclear cells (PBMCs), taken at new diagnosis, from a patient treated with antithyroid drugs. The V gene is TRBV6-4, the J gene TRBJ1-1, with a possible D match to TRBD1 (5 bases). The sequence derives from a woman under 30 with Graves disease. CDR3 nucleotide sequence: TGTGCCAGCAGTGACTCCGGGGGCACTGAAGCTTTCTTT. Translating gives CASSDSGGTEAFF.